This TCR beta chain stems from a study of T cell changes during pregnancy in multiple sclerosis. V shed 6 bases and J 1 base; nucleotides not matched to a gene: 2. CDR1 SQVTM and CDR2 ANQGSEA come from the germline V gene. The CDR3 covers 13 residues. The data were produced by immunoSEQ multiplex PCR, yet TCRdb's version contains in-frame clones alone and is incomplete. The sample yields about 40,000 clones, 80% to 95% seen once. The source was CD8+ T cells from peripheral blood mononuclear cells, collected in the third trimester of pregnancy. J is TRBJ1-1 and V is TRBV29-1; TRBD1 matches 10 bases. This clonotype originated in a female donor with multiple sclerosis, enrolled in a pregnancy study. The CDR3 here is CSVWTGGNTEAFF. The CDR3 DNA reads TGCAGCGTCTGGACAGGGGGGAACACTGAAGCTTTCTTT.